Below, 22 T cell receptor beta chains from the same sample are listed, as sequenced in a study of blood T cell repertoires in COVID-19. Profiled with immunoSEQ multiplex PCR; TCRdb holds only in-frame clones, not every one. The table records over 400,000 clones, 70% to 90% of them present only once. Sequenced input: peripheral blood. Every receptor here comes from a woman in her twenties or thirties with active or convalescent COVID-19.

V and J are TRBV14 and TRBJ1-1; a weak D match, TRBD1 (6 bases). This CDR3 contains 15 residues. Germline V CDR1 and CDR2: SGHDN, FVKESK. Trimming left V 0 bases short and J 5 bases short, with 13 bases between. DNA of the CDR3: TGTGCCAGCAGCCAAGATCTGAGGGGGGGGACTGAAGCTTTCTTT. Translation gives CASSQDLRGGTEAFF.

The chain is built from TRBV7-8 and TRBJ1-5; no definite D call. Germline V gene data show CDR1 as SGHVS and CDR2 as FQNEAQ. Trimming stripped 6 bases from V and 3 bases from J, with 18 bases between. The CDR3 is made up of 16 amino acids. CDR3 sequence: CASRMGDRAINQPQHF. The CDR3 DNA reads TGTGCCAGCAGGATGGGCGACCGAGCCATCAATCAGCCCCAGCATTTT.

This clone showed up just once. This chain's CDR3 is CASSLEGTGAGNTIYF. For the CDR3, the DNA is TGTGCCAGCAGCTTAGAAGGGACAGGGGCCGGAAACACCATATATTTT. This chain joins TRBV7-9 and TRBJ1-3, with TRBD1 matching 10 bases. With V trimmed by 1 base and J by 4 bases, 4 bases remained unmatched. The CDR3 length is 16 residues. Germline assignment: CDR1 SEHNR and CDR2 FQNEAQ (reference sequence).

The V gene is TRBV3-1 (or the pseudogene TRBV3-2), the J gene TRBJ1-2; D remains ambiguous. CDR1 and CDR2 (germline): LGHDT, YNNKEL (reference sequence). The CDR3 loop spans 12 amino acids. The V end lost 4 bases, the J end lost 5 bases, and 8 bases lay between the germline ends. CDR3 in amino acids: CASSLTEYGYTF. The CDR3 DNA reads TGTGCCAGCAGCCTGACGGAGTATGGCTACACCTTC.

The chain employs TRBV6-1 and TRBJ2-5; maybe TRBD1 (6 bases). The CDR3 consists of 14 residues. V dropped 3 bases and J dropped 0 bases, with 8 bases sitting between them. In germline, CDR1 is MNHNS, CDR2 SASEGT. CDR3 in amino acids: CASSDRDNQETQYF. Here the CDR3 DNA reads TGTGCCAGCAGTGATAGGGACAACCAAGAGACCCAGTACTTC.

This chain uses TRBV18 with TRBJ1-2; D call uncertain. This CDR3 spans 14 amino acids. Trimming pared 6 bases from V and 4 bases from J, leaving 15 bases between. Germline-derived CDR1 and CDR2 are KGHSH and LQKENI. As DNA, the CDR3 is TGTGCCAGCTCCCGGTCCCAAGGGAGCTATGGCTACACCTTC. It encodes CASSRSQGSYGYTF.

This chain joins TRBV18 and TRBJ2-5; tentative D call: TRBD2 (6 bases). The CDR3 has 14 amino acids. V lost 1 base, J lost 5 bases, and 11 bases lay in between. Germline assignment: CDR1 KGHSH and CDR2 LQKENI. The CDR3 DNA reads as TGTGCCAGCTCACCACGCGGGACGGAGGAGACCCAGTACTTC. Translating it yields CASSPRGTEETQYF.

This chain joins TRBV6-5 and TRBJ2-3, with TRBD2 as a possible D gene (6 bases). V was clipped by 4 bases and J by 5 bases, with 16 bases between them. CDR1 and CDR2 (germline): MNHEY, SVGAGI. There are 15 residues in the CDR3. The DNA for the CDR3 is TGTGCCAGCAGTTTACCCCGGGGGATCGGAGATACGCAGTATTTT. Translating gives CASSLPRGIGDTQYF.

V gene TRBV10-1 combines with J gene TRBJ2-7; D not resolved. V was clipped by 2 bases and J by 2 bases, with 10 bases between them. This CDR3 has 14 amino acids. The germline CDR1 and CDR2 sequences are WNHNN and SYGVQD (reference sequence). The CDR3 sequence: CASSEQTETYEQYF. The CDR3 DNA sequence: TGCGCCAGCAGTGAGCAAACAGAAACCTACGAGCAGTACTTC.

The CDR3 DNA reads TGTGCCAGCAGCCAAGTCAGAGGGACAGGGTATGGCTACACCTTC. It specifies CASSQVRGTGYGYTF. This chain uses TRBV3-1 (or the pseudogene TRBV3-2) with TRBJ1-2, with 9 bases that match TRBD1. The V segment lost 1 base and the J segment 5 bases; nucleotides outside the gene matches: 5. The CDR3 consists of 15 residues. Germline loops: CDR1 LGHDT, CDR2 YNNKEL (reference sequence).

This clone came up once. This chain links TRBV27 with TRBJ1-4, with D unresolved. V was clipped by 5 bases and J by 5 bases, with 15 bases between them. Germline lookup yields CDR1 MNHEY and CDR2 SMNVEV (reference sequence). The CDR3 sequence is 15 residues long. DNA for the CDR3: TGTGCCAGCAGTCCCGAGGGAGTCCCCAATGAAAAACTGTTTTTT. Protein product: CASSPEGVPNEKLFF. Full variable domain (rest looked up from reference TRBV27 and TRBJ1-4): EAQVTQNPRYLITVTGKKLTVTCSQNMNHEYMSWYRQDPGLGLRQIYYSMNVEVTDKGDVPEGYKVSRKEKRNFPLILESPSPNQTSLYFCASSPEGVPNEKLFFGSGTQLSVL.

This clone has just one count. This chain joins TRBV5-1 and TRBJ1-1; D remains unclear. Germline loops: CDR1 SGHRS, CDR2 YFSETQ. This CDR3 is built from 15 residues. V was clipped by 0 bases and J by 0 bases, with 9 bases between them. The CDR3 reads CASSLEPGLNTEAFF. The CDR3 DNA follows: TGCGCCAGCAGCTTGGAACCAGGCTTGAACACTGAAGCTTTCTTT.

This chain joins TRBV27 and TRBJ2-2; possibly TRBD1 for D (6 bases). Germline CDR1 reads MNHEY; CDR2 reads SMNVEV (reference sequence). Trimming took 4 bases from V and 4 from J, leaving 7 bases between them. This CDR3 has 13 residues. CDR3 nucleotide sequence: TGTGCCAGCAGTTGGGGGCCCACCGGGGAGCTGTTTTTT. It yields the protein CASSWGPTGELFF.

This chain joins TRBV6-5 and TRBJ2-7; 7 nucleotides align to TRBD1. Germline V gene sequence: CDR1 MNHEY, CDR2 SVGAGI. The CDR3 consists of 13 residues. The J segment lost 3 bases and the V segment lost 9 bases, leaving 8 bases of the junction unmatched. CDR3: CASRLTGNYEQYF. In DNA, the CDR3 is TGTGCCAGTCGATTGACAGGGAACTACGAGCAGTACTTC.

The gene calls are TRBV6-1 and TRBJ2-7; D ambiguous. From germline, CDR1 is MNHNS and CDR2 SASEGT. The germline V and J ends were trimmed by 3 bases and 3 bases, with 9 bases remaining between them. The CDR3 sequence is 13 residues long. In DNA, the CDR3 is TGTGCCAGCAGTGACCGGGTAAGCTACGAGCAGTACTTC. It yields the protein CASSDRVSYEQYF.

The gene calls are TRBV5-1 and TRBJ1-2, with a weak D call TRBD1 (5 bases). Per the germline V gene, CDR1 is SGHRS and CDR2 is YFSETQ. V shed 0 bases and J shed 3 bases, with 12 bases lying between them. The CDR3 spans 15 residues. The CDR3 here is CASSLGRGRDYGYTF. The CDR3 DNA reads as TGCGCCAGCAGCTTGGGAAGGGGCCGAGACTATGGCTACACCTTC.

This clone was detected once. The CDR3 protein is CASSLVGGPEAFF. The CDR3 nucleotides are TGTGCCAGCAGCTTAGTGGGGGGGCCTGAAGCTTTCTTT. This sequence joins TRBV7-9 and TRBJ1-1; weak D call: TRBD1 (6 bases). V dropped 1 base and J dropped 6 bases, with 9 bases sitting between them. The CDR3 spans 13 residues. CDR1 and CDR2 (germline): SEHNR, FQNEAQ (reference sequence).

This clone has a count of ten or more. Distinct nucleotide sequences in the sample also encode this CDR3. DNA for the CDR3: TGTGCCAGCAGTTTATCGGGGAGATCGTATGGCTACACCTTC. Protein product: CASSLSGRSYGYTF. The rearrangement joins TRBV27 to TRBJ1-2; no clear D. Trimming removed 0 bases from V and 5 bases from J, with 10 bases in between. Germline values: CDR1 MNHEY, CDR2 SMNVEV (reference sequence). The length of the CDR3 is 14 residues.

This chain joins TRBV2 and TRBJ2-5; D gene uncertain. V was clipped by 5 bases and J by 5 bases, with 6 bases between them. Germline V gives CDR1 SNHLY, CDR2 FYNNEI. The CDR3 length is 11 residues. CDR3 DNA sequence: TGTGCCAGCAGTCAGTGGGAGACCCAGTACTTC. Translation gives CASSQWETQYF. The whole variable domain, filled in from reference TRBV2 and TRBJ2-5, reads EPEVTQTPSHQVTQMGQEVILRCVPISNHLYFYWYRQILGQKVEFLVSFYNNEISEKSEIFDDQFSVERPDGSNFTLKIRSTKLEDSAMYFCASSQWETQYFGPGTRLLVL.

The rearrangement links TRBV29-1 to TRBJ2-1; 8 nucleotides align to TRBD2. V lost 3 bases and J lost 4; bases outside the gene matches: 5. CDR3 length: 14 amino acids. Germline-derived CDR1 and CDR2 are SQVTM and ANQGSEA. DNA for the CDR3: TGCAGCGTTGAGCCAGCGGGGGAATACAATGAGCAGTTCTTC. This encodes CSVEPAGEYNEQFF.

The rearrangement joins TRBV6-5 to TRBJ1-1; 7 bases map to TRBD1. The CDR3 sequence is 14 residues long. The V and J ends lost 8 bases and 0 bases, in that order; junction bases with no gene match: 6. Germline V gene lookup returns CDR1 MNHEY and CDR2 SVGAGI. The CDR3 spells CASGRDSLNTEAFF. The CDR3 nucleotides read TGTGCCAGCGGACGGGACAGCCTGAACACTGAAGCTTTCTTT.

This CDR3 reads CASSVDSPYEQYF. The CDR3 DNA sequence: TGTGCCAGCAGCGTCGACAGCCCCTACGAGCAGTACTTC. V is TRBV11-2 and J is TRBJ2-7; TRBD1 is a possible D gene (5 bases). The CDR3 is made up of 13 amino acids. CDR1 is SGHAT and CDR2 is FQNNGV in the germline V gene. Trimming took 5 bases from V and 2 from J, leaving 10 bases between them.